This T cell receptor beta chain was found in a study of regulatory T cells in long-lasting Graves disease. General study points: Accuracy may have suffered from the small sample size. Among persistent patients, a larger number of public clonotypes were shared (over 2,500) than among newly diagnosed patients (about 970). Study of thyroid tissue was not done, with only peripheral blood studied. Newly diagnosed Graves' patients exceeded persistent ones in TCR diversity.

Investigators prepared the TCR beta libraries by applying iRepertoire HTBI primers and Arm-PCR of CDR3 regions. MiXCR was run by TCRdb on the multiplex PCR reads, yielding one entry per CDR3 protein. The table records a few hundred thousand distinct CDR3 sequences, more than 20% of them present only once. Trimming took off 5 bases at V and 2 bases at J, with 9 bases between the two ends. The CDR3 totals 13 residues. Germline V CDR1 and CDR2: SGHTA, FQGNSA. This clonotype was detected ten times or more. No antigen is known for it. Time point specified: persistent/refractory GD, antithyroid drugs over 5 years with positive TRAb. With RNA extracted from PBMCs as input, the TCR library was made.

The material sequenced was peripheral blood mononuclear cells (PBMCs), taken when the disease was refractory, from a patient treated with antithyroid drugs. The rearrangement uses TRBV7-2 and TRBJ1-2; a possible D gene is TRBD1 (5 bases). This receptor was identified in a female donor with Graves disease. The CDR3 DNA is TGTGCCAGCAGCAGGGGCGCGAACTATGGCTACACCTTC. Its protein is CASSRGANYGYTF.